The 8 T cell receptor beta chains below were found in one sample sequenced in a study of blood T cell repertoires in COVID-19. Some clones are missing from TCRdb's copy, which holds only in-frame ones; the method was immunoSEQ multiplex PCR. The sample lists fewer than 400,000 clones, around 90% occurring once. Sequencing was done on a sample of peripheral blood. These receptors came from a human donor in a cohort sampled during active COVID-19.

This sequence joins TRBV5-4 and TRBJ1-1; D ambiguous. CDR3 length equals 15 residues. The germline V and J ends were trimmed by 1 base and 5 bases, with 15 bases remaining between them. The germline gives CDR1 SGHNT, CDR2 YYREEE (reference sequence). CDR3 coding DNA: TGTGCCAGCAGCTTGTCGGGTCAGATTAGGACTGAAGCTTTCTTT. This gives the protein CASSLSGQIRTEAFF.

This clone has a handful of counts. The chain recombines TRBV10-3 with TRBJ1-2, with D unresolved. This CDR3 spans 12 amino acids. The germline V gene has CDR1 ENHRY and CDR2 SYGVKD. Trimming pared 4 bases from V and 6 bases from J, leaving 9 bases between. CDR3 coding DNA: TGTGCCATCAGTGCCACGGAGGATGGCTACACCTTC. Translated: CAISATEDGYTF.

The CDR3 loop is CASSHDPLGAGNTIYF. The CDR3, as DNA: TGTGCCAGCAGCCACGACCCCCTGGGAGCTGGAAACACCATATATTTT. The chain joins TRBV9 to TRBJ1-3, with D unresolved. Trimming took off 4 bases at V and 2 bases at J, with 16 bases between the two ends. Germline CDR1 reads SGDLS; CDR2 reads YYNGEE. CDR3 length: 16 residues.

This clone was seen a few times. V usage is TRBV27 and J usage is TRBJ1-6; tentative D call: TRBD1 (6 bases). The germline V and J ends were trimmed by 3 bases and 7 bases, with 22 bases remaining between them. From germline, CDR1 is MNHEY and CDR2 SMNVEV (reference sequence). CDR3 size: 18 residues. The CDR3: CASSFTPTSPGVNSPLHF. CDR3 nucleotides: TGTGCCAGCAGTTTCACGCCCACGTCGCCAGGGGTGAATTCACCCCTCCACTTT.

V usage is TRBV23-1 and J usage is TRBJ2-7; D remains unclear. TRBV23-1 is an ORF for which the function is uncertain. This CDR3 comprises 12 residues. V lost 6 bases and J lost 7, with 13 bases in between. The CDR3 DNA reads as TGCGCCAGCAGACAGCCTTGCTGGGAGCAGTACTTC. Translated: CASRQPCWEQYF.

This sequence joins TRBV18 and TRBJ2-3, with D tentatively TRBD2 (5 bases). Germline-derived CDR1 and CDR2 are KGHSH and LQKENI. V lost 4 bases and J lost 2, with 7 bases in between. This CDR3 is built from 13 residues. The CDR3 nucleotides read TGTGCCAGCTCACGGGAGTACACAGATACGCAGTATTTT. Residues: CASSREYTDTQYF.

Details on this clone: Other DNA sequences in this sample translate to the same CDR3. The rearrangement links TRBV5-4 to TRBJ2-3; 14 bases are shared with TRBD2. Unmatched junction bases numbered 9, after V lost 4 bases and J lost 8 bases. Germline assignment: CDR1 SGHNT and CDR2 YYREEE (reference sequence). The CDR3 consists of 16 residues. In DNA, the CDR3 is TGTGCCAGCAGCGAGGGACTAGCGGGAGCCGGCGGTACGCAGTATTTT. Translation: CASSEGLAGAGGTQYF.

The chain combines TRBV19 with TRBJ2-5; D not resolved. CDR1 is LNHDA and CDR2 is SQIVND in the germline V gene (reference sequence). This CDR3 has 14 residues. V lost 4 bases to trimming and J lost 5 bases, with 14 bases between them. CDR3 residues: CASSTQSSAETQYF. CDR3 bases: TGTGCCAGTAGTACCCAATCTAGTGCGGAGACCCAGTACTTC.